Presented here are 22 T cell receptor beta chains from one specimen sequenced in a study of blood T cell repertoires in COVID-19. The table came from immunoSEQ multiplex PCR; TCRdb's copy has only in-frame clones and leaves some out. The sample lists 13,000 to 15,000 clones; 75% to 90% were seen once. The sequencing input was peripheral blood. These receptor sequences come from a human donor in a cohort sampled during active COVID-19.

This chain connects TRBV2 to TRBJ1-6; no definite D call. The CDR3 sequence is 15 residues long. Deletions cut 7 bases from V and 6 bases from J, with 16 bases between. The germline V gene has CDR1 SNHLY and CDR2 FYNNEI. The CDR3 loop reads CASTPSGLFNSPLHF. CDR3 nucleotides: TGTGCCAGCACCCCAAGCGGGCTCTTTAATTCACCCCTCCACTTT. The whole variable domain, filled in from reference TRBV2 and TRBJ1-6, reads EPEVTQTPSHQVTQMGQEVILRCVPISNHLYFYWYRQILGQKVEFLVSFYNNEISEKSEIFDDQFSVERPDGSNFTLKIRSTKLEDSAMYFCASTPSGLFNSPLHFGNGTRLTVT.

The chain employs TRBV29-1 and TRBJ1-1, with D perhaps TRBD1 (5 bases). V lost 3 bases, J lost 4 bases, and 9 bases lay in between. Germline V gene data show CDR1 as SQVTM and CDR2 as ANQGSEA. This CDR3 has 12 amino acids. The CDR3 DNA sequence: TGCAGCGTTGACAGGGATGTCACTGAAGCTTTCTTT. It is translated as CSVDRDVTEAFF.

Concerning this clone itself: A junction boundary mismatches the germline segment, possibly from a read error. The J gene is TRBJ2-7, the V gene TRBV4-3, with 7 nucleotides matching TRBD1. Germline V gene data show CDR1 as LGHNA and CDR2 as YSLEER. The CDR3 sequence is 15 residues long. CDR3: CANSQADRSGYEQYF. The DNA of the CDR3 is TGCGCCAACAGCCAGGCGGACAGGAGCGGTTACGAGCAGTACTTC.

The CDR3 sequence is CASSSGGSAWHEQFF. In DNA form, the CDR3 reads TGTGCCAGCAGCTCAGGCGGGAGTGCGTGGCATGAGCAGTTCTTC. The genes are TRBV7-3 and TRBJ2-1; 7 bases align to TRBD2. V dropped 4 bases and J dropped 8; count of bases not matched to a gene: 11. The germline CDR1 and CDR2 sequences are SGHTA and FQGTGA. The CDR3 runs to 15 residues.

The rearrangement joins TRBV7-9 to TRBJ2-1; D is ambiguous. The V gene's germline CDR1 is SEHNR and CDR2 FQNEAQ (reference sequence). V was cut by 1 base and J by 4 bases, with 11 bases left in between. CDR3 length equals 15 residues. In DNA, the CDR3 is TGTGCCAGCAGCTTAGGAGGCCCCCTATACAATGAGCAGTTCTTC. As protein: CASSLGGPLYNEQFF. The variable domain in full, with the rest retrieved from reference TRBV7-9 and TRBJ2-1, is DTGVSQNPRHKITKRGQNVTFRCDPISEHNRLYWYRQTLGQGPEFLTYFQNEAQLEKSRLLSDRFSAERPKGSFSTLEIQRTEQGDSAMYLCASSLGGPLYNEQFFGPGTRLTVL.

CDR3 sequence: CASSDRHLGSPLHF. CDR3 nucleotides: TGTGCCAGCAGCGATCGACATTTGGGTTCACCCCTCCACTTT. The rearrangement joins TRBV7-3 to TRBJ1-6; D is undetermined. The CDR3 contains 14 residues. Germline values: CDR1 SGHTA, CDR2 FQGTGA. V dropped 5 bases and J dropped 9 bases, with 14 bases sitting between them.

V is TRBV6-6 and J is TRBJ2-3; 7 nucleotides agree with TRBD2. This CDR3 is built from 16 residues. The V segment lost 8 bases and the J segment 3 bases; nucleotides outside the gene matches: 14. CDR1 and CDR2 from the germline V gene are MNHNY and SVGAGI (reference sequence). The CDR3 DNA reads TGTGCCAGCTCTTTCGGTTCCGGGGGGAGAACAGATACGCAGTATTTT. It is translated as CASSFGSGGRTDTQYF.

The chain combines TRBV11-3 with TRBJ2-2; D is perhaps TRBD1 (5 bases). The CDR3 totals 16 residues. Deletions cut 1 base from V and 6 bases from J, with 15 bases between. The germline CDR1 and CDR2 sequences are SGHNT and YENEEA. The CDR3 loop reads CASSLVGHPPPGELFF. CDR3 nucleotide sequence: TGTGCCAGCAGCTTAGTTGGACATCCCCCACCCGGGGAGCTGTTTTTT.

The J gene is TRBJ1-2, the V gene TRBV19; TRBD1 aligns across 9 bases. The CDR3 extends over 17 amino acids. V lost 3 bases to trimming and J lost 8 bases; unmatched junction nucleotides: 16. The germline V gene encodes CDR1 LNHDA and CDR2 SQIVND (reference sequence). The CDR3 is CASSIWTGDSPGMGYTF. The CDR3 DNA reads TGTGCCAGTAGTATTTGGACAGGGGACTCTCCCGGCATGGGCTACACCTTC.

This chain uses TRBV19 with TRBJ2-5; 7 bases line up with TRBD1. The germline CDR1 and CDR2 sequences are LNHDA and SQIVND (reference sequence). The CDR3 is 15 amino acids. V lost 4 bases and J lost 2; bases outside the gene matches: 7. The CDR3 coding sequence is TGTGCCAGTAGTAAAGGAGACAGGGAACAAGAGACCCAGTACTTC. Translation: CASSKGDREQETQYF.

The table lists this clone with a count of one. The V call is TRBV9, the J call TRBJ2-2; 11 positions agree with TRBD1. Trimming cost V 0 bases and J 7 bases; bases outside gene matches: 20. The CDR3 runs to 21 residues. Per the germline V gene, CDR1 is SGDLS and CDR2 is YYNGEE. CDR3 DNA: TGTGCCAGCAGCGTAGGGCCCTCCCCCCAGGACAGGGGGCGTAGCGGCGGGGAGCTGTTTTTT. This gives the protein CASSVGPSPQDRGRSGGELFF.

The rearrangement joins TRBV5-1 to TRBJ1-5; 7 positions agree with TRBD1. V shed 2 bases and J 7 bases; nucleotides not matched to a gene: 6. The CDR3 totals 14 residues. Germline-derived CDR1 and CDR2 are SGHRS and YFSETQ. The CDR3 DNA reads TGCGCCAGCAGCTTCCGAGAAGGGGGCCAGCCCCAGCATTTT. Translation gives CASSFREGGQPQHF.

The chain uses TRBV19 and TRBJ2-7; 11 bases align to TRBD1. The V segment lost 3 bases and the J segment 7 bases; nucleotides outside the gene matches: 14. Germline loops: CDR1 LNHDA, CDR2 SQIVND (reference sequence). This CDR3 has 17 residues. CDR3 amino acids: CASSMMFGGTGGQEQYF. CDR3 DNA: TGTGCCAGTAGTATGATGTTTGGCGGGACAGGGGGTCAAGAGCAGTACTTC.

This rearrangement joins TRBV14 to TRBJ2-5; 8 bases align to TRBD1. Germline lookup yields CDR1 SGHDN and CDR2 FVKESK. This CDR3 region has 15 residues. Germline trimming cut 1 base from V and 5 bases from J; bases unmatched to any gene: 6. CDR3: CASSQVGQAGETQYF. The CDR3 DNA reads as TGTGCCAGCAGCCAAGTGGGACAGGCGGGTGAGACCCAGTACTTC.

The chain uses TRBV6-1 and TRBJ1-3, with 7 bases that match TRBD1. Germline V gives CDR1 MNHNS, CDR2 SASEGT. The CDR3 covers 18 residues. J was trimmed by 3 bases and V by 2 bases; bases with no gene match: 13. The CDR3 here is CASSEFGGGASYGNTIYF. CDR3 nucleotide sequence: TGTGCCAGCAGTGAATTTGGAGGGGGCGCGTCGTATGGAAACACCATATATTTT.

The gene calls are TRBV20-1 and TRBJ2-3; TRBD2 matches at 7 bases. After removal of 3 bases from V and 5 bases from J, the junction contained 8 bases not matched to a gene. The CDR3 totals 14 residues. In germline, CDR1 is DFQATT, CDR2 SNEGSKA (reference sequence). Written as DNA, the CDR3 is TGCAGTGCTAGTGTAGGGCGCGGGGGAGATACGCAGTATTTT. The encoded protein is CSASVGRGGDTQYF.

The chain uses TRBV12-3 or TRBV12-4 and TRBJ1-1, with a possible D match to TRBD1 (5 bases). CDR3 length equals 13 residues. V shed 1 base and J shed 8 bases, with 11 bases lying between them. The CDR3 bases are TGTGCCAGCAGTTTAGGCCTTGGGGCAGAAGCTTTCTTT. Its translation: CASSLGLGAEAFF.

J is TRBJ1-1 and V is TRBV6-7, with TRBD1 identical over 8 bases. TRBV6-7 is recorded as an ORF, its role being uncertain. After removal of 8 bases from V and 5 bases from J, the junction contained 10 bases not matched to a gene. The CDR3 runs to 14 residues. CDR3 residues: CASPRITGGTEAFF. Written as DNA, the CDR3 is TGTGCCAGCCCTCGCATAACAGGGGGGACTGAAGCTTTCTTT.

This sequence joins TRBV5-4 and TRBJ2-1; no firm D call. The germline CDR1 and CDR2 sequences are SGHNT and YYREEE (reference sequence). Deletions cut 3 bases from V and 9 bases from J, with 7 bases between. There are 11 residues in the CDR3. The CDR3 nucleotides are TGTGCCAGCAGCTCCCCCCTTGAGCAGTTCTTC. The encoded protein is CASSSPLEQFF. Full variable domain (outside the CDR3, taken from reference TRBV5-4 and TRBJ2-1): ETGVTQSPTHLIKTRGQQVTLRCSSQSGHNTVSWYQQALGQGPQFIFQYYREEENGRGNFPPRFSGLQFPNYSSELNVNALELDDSALYLCASSSPLEQFFGPGTRLTVL.

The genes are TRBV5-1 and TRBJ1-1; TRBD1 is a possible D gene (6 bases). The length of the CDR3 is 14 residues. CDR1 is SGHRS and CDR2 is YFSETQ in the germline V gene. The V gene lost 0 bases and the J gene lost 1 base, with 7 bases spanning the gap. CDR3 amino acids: CASSLGDTNTEAFF. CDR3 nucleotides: TGCGCCAGCAGCTTGGGGGACACGAACACTGAAGCTTTCTTT.

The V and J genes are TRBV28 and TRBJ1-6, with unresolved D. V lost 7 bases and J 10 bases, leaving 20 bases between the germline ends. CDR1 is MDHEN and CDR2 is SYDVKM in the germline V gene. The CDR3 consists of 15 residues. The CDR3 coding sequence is TGTGCCAGCATCCTCGGAGGGCCTCCTGACTCACCCCTCCACTTT. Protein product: CASILGGPPDSPLHF.

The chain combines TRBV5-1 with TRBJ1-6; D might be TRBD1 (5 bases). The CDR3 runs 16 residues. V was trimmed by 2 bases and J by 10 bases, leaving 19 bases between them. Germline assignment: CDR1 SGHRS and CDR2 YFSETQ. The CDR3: CASSFGSTGDGSPLHF. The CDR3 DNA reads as TGCGCCAGCAGCTTCGGGTCGACGGGGGACGGCTCACCCCTCCACTTT.